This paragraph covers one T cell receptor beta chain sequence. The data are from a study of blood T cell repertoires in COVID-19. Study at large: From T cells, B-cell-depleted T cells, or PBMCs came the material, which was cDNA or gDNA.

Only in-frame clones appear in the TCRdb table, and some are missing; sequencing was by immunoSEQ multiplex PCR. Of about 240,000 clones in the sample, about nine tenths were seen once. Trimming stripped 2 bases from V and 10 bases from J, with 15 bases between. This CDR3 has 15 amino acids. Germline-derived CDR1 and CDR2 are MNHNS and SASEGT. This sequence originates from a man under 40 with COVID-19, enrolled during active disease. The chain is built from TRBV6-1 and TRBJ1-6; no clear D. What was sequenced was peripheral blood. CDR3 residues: CASSELGTRGSPLHF. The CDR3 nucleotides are TGTGCCAGCAGTGAATTGGGCACGCGAGGGTCACCCCTCCACTTT.